The clone carrying this TCR beta chain was seen repeatedly, ten times or more. Its target is unknown. None of the patients had undergone any treatment ahead of thyroid surgery. The data are from a study of metastatic and nonmetastatic thyroid tumors. Study as a whole: Repertoire comparisons spanned blood and tumor or nodule tissue from malignant and benign thyroid patients. Regarding the study as a whole: Across blood and tumor, TCR beta diversity in malignant thyroid tumors was reportedly significantly higher than in benign nodules.

Trimming at V came to 3 bases and at J to 4 bases, leaving 6 bases not matched to a gene. The V gene's germline CDR1 is DFQATT and CDR2 SNEGSKA (reference sequence). The CDR3 runs to 14 residues. As originally analysed: A distant-metastasis classifier for papillary thyroid cancer was built using CDR3 differences across clinicopathological groups. TCRdb reanalyzed the PCR reads with MiXCR. The V and J calls shown here were made by TCRdb, not taken from the authors' results. Counted here are roughly 81,000 clones, 8% to 9.5% occurring once; the ten biggest clones make up under 9%. The V call is TRBV20-1, the J call TRBJ2-1; 7 nucleotides align to TRBD2. Sample: blood. The clonotype comes from a female donor with papillary thyroid cancer or a benign thyroid nodule (not recorded which). Some clones in this sample may be carry-over from other donors' samples. Here the CDR3 reads CSARGSGDYNEQFF. CDR3 coding DNA: TGCAGTGCTAGGGGCAGCGGGGATTACAATGAGCAGTTCTTC.